The clone carrying this T cell receptor (beta chain) has ten or more counts. Germline V gene lookup returns CDR1 SQVTM and CDR2 ANQGSEA. The CDR3 totals 13 residues. V was clipped by 5 bases and J by 4 bases, with 12 bases between them. This specimen comes from a study of CD8 T cells in ankylosing spondylitis. Libraries for TCR beta were made by quantitative 5'-RACE with molecular barcodes. From the 5' RACE reads, TCRdb called clonotypes with MiXCR, one entry per CDR3 protein. The sample includes around 150,000 distinct CDR3 sequences, roughly 11% seen only once; the top ten take about 4%. The origin of this receptor is a female donor with ankylosing spondylitis or in good health (not recorded which). Sequenced sample: blood, either unsorted or a sorted T cell fraction (not recorded which). V is TRBV29-1 and J is TRBJ1-5; D is unclear. CDR3 loop: CSVSNRANQPQHF. The DNA for the CDR3 is TGCAGCGTTTCGAATAGGGCTAATCAGCCCCAGCATTTT.